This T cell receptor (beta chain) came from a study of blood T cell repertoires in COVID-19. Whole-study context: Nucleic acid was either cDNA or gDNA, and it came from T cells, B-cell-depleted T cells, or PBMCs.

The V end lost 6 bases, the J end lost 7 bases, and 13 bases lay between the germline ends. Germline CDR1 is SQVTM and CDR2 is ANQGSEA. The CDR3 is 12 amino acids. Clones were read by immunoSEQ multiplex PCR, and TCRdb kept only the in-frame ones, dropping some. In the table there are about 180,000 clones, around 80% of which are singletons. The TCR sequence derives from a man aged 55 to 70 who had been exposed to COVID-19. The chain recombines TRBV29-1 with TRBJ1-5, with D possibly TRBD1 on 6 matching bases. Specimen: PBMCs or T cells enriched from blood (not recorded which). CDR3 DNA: TGCAGCGTGGGGGGGGGCCGACAGCCCCAGCATTTT. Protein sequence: CSVGGGRQPQHF.